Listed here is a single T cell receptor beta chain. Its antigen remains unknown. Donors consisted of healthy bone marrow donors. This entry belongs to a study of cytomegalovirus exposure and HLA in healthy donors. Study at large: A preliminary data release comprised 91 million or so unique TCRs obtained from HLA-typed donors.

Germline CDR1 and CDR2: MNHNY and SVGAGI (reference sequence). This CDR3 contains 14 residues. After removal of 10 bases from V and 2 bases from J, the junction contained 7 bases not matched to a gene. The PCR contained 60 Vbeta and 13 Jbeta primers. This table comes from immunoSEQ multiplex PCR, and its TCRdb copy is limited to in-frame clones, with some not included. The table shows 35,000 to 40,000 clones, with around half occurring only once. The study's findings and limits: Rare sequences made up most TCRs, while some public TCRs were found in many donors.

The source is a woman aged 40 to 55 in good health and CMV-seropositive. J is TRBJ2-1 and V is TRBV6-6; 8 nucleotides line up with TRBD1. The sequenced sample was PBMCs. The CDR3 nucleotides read TGTGCCACCGGACAGGGTTCCCCCTACAATGAGCAGTTCTTC. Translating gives CATGQGSPYNEQFF.